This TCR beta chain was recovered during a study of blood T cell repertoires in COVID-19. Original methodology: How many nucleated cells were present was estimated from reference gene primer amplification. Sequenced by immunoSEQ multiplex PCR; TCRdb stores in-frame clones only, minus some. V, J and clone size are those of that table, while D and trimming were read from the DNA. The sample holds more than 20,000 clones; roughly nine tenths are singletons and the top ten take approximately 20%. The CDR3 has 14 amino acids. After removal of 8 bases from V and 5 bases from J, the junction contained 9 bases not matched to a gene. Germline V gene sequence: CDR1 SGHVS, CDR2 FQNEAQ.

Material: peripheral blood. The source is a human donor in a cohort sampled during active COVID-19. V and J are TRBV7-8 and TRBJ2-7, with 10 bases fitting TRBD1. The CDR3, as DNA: TGTGCCAGCGGGGGGACAGGGGTAAGGGACGAGCAGTACTTC. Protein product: CASGGTGVRDEQYF. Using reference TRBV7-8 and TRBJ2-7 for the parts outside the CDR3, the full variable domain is GAGVSQSPRYKVAKRGQDVALRCDPISGHVSLFWYQQALGQGPEFLTYFQNEAQLDKSGLPSDRFFAERPEGSVSTLKIQRTQQEDSAVYLCASGGTGVRDEQYFGPGTRLTVT.